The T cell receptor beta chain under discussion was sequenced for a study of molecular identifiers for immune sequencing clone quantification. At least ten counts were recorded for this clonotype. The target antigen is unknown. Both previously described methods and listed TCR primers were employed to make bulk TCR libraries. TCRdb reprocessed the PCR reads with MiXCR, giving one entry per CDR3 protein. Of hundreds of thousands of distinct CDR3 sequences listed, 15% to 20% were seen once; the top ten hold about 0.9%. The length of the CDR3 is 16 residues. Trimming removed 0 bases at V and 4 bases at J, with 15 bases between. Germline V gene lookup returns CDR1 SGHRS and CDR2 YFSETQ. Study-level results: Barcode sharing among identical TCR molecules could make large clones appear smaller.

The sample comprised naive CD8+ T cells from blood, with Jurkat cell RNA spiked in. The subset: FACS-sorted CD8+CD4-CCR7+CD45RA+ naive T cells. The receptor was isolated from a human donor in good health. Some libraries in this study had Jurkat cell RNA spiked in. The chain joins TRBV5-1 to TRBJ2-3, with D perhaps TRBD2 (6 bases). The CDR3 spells CASSLGGVRDPDTQYF. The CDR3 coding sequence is TGCGCCAGCAGCTTGGGGGGGGTCAGGGATCCAGATACGCAGTATTTT.